The clone carrying this T cell receptor (beta chain) was recorded many times. MiXCR, applied by TCRdb to the reads, yields one record per CDR3 protein. The sample has around 550,000 distinct CDR3 sequences, 26% seen once. The sample originates from a study of T cell repertoires in cytomegalovirus infection. The receptor comes from a human donor in good health (CMV status not recorded). Some clones in this sample may be carry-over from other donors' samples. The sample taken for sequencing was PBMCs.

The DNA for the CDR3 is TGTGCCAGCACCAAATCACGAGGAGAGGGCCCCTATGGCTACACCTTC. This sequence encodes CASTKSRGEGPYGYTF. The rearrangement joins TRBV11-2 to TRBJ1-2, with no clear D. Per the germline V gene, CDR1 is SGHAT and CDR2 is FQNNGV. The CDR3 is made up of 16 amino acids. Trimming stripped 7 bases from V and 4 bases from J, with 22 bases between.